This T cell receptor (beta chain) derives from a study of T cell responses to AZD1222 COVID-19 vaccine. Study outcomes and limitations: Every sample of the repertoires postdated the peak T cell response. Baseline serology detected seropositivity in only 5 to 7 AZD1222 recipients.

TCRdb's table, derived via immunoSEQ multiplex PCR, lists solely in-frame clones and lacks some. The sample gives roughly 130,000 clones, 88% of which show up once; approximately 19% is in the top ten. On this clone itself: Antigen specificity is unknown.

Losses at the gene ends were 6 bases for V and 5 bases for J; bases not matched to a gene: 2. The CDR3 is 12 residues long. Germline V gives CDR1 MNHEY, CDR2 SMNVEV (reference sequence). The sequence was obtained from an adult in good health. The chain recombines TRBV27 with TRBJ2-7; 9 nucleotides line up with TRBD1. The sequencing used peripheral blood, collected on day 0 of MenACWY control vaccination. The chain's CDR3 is CASSGTGNEQYF. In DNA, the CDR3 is TGTGCCAGCAGCGGGACAGGGAACGAGCAGTACTTC.